This T cell receptor (beta chain) was recovered during a study of CD8 T cells in ankylosing spondylitis. This clonotype appeared many times. The target antigen is unknown. TCRdb re-called the 5' RACE reads with MiXCR, one entry per CDR3 protein. The sample has some 130,000 distinct CDR3 sequences, around 6.6% seen once. The length of the CDR3 is 14 residues. The germline gives CDR1 MNHNS, CDR2 SASEGT. Trimming removed 6 bases at V and 4 bases at J, with 13 bases between. Overall study results and limits: There was reportedly significant enrichment of clones that were disease-linked in matched ankylosing spondylitis synovial fluid.

Source material: blood, either unsorted or a sorted T cell fraction (not recorded which). The chain couples TRBV6-1 to TRBJ1-5, with a possible D match to TRBD1 (6 bases). The TCR originated in a female donor with ankylosing spondylitis or in good health (not recorded which). The CDR3 protein is CASSRTVWNQPQHF. As DNA, the CDR3 is TGTGCCAGCAGCCGGACAGTATGGAATCAGCCCCAGCATTTT.